The source of this T cell receptor beta chain is a study of T cells in localized non-small cell lung cancer. CDR1 SGHRS and CDR2 YFSETQ come from the germline V gene. The CDR3 sequence is 15 residues long. Trimming removed 2 bases from V and 7 bases from J, with 18 bases in between. Overall study findings and caveats: Among the tissues sampled, uninvolved adjacent lung had the highest T cell clonality, above tumor. Within adjacent lung there appeared a median around 55 of the top 100 tumor clones. Multi-region tumor sequencing was not done, so intratumor heterogeneity could not be excluded. Longer overall survival accompanied higher blood T cell density.

Profiling relied on immunoSEQ multiplex PCR, and the TCRdb table lists in-frame clones only, not all of them. This table has some 11,000 clones, roughly four fifths appearing once. About this clone itself: The antigen remains unidentified.

This chain joins TRBV5-1 and TRBJ2-5; no firm D call. This receptor was identified in a female donor over 55 with stage II lung adenocarcinoma. The sample in question was peripheral blood mononuclear cells, obtained before any cancer treatment. The CDR3: CASSLTGQRYVTQYF. DNA of the CDR3: TGCGCCAGCAGCTTAACCGGGCAAAGATATGTGACCCAGTACTTC.